This is a list of T cell receptor beta chains from one sample in a study of blood T cell repertoires in COVID-19. Method: immunoSEQ multiplex PCR; TCRdb's copy keeps in-frame clones and lacks some. The sample has some 130,000 clones; around nine tenths are singletons. Sequencing used peripheral blood. Every receptor here comes from a man aged 55 to 70 with COVID-19, enrolled during active disease. Both conserved end residues are part of each CDR3. The D gene is left open where the match is weak. Some rows mark clone size as missing; the rest say once, few, many or name a class of expanded clone.

-	-	TRBV7-9	TRBJ2-7	CASSSTSGGFYEQYF	TGTGCCAGCAGCTCTACCTCCGGGGGTTTCTACGAGCAGTACTTC
TRBD2	-	TRBV24-1	TRBJ2-5	CATTKRGLIQETQYF	TGTGCCACCACCAAGCGGGGGCTAATTCAAGAGACCCAGTACTTC
TRBD2	-	TRBV7-2	TRBJ2-1	CASSPRVAGAREQFF	TGTGCCAGCAGCCCCCGGGTAGCGGGGGCTCGGGAGCAGTTCTTC
-	-	TRBV7-8	TRBJ1-1	CASSPLGGHTEAFF	TGTGCCAGCAGCCCCCTCGGGGGACACACTGAAGCTTTCTTT
TRBD1	-	TRBV27	TRBJ2-7	CASSFAGQGNYEQYF	TGTGCCAGCAGTTTTGCAGGACAGGGGAACTACGAGCAGTACTTC
TRBD1	-	TRBV6-5	TRBJ1-4	CASSSDRGRGEKLFF	TGTGCCAGCAGTTCGGACAGGGGGAGAGGTGAAAAACTGTTTTTT
-	-	TRBV27	TRBJ1-2	CASSSGIRYGYTF	TGTGCCAGCAGCTCGGGAATTAGATATGGCTACACCTTC
-	-	TRBV28	TRBJ2-2	CASSSQGPSFAGELFF	TGTGCCAGCAGTTCCCAAGGTCCTAGTTTCGCCGGGGAGCTGTTTTTT
-	-	TRBV28	TRBJ1-1	CASTKSGSTEAFF	TGTGCCAGCACCAAATCGGGGAGCACTGAAGCTTTCTTT
TRBD1	-	TRBV5-6	TRBJ2-5	CASSLGRRGPRETQYF	TGTGCCAGCAGCTTGGGGCGTAGGGGGCCTCGAGAGACCCAGTACTTC
-	once	TRBV5-6	TRBJ2-2	CASTPAGPAGELFF	TGTGCCAGCACCCCAGCAGGTCCCGCCGGGGAGCTGTTTTTT
TRBD1	-	TRBV28	TRBJ2-6	CASIGTGTGANVLTF	TGTGCCAGCATTGGGACAGGGACTGGGGCCAACGTCCTGACTTTC
-	-	TRBV18	TRBJ1-2	CASSPTGLGLGYGYTF	TGTGCCAGCTCACCAACGGGACTGGGGCTTGGCTATGGCTACACCTTC
-	-	TRBV6-6	TRBJ1-2	CASSYSYRDGYTF	TGTGCCAGCAGTTACTCGTACAGGGATGGCTACACCTTC
-	-	TRBV4-1	TRBJ1-3	CASSQALPGPVGNTIYF	TGCGCCAGCAGCCAAGCCCTTCCAGGGCCGGTAGGAAACACCATATATTTT
-	-	TRBV19	TRBJ1-2	CASSGVVGGYGYTF	TGTGCCAGTAGTGGGGTAGTTGGAGGCTATGGCTACACCTTC
TRBD2	-	TRBV18	TRBJ2-1	CASRTSGGAHEQFF	TGTGCCAGCCGGACTAGCGGGGGGGCACATGAGCAGTTCTTC
TRBD1	-	TRBV24-1	TRBJ2-1	CATSEMTGTGGKNEQFF	TGTGCCACCAGTGAAATGACCGGGACAGGGGGCAAAAATGAGCAGTTCTTC
TRBD1	once	TRBV29-1	TRBJ1-3	CSVPGDRSSGNTIYF	TGCAGCGTCCCCGGGGACAGAAGCTCTGGAAACACCATATATTTT
-	-	TRBV19	TRBJ1-1	CASTRPLQGSNTEAFF	TGTGCCAGTACCCGGCCCCTACAGGGATCGAACACTGAAGCTTTCTTT
TRBD2	once	TRBV18	TRBJ2-1	CASSPPGAGGQNEQFF	TGTGCCAGCTCACCACCGGGCGCGGGGGGCCAGAATGAGCAGTTCTTC
-	-	TRBV15	TRBJ1-2	CATSRDLQGSHGYTF	TGTGCCACCAGCCGAGACTTACAGGGTTCCCATGGCTACACCTTC
-	-	TRBV7-3	TRBJ2-1	CASSLRQGGNNEQFF	TGTGCCAGCAGCTTAAGGCAGGGGGGTAACAATGAGCAGTTCTTC
-	-	TRBV12-3/TRBV12-4	TRBJ1-2	CASSYRQEGYTF	TGTGCCAGCAGTTACCGGCAGGAAGGCTACACCTTC